The 30 T cell receptor beta chains below come from one sample, sequenced in a study of blood T cell repertoires in COVID-19. Produced via immunoSEQ multiplex PCR; TCRdb's table is partial and in-frame only. The sample has a few hundred thousand clones; roughly 86% are singletons. The sequencing input was PBMCs or T cells enriched from blood (not recorded which). The origin of the receptors is a woman between 25 and 40 years old who had recovered from COVID-19.

The chain carries TRBV10-3 and TRBJ1-2, with no clear D. This CDR3 region has 13 residues. The V and J ends lost 0 bases and 7 bases respectively, with 9 bases between them. The germline CDR1 and CDR2 sequences are ENHRY and SYGVKD. The DNA for the CDR3 is TGTGCCATCAGTGAGTCTGGGAGTTCTGGCTACACCTTC. Encoded protein: CAISESGSSGYTF.

The chain employs TRBV28 and TRBJ2-7; no reliable D call. Trimming took off 8 bases at V and 6 bases at J, with 8 bases between the two ends. Germline V gene lookup returns CDR1 MDHEN and CDR2 SYDVKM. The CDR3 contains 10 residues. For the CDR3, the DNA is TGTGCCAGCGGAGCAAGCGAGCAGTACTTC. It yields the protein CASGASEQYF.

The CDR3 sequence is CASSTSSPRPGQGMYEQYF. CDR3 coding DNA: TGTGCCAGCAGTACCTCTTCCCCCCGACCGGGACAGGGGATGTACGAGCAGTACTTC. This chain links TRBV28 with TRBJ2-7; the match to TRBD1 covers 10 bases. This CDR3 is 19 amino acids long. Losses at the gene ends were 5 bases for V and 4 bases for J; bases not matched to a gene: 20. The germline V gene has CDR1 MDHEN and CDR2 SYDVKM.

This chain uses TRBV3-1 (or the pseudogene TRBV3-2) with TRBJ2-3, with D unclear. Germline V gene sequence: CDR1 LGHDT, CDR2 YNNKEL (reference sequence). The ends were cut back, 2 bases at V and 0 bases at J, with 6 bases in the middle. This CDR3 has 14 amino acids. In nucleotides, the CDR3 is TGTGCCAGCAGCCAATATTCTAGCACAGATACGCAGTATTTT. This sequence encodes CASSQYSSTDTQYF.

The V and J genes are TRBV4-1 and TRBJ1-1; 8 nucleotides line up with TRBD1. The CDR3 totals 15 residues. Trimming removed 3 bases from V and 5 bases from J; junction bases left unmatched: 8. Per the germline V gene, CDR1 is MGHRA and CDR2 is YSYEKL. The DNA for the CDR3 is TGCGCCAGCAGCCACCCGGGACAGGCTTCGACTGAAGCTTTCTTT. Its translation is CASSHPGQASTEAFF.

The chain recombines TRBV19 with TRBJ2-1; 11 bases agree with TRBD2. This CDR3 region has 12 residues. From germline, CDR1 is LNHDA and CDR2 SQIVND (reference sequence). The V and J ends lost 9 bases and 6 bases, in that order; junction bases with no gene match: 1. CDR3 protein: CASGTSGNEQFF. The CDR3 DNA is TGTGCCAGCGGGACTAGCGGCAATGAGCAGTTCTTC.

The chain carries TRBV9 and TRBJ2-2, with 10 bases aligning to TRBD2. V dropped 4 bases and J dropped 5; count of bases not matched to a gene: 5. The CDR3 sequence is 15 residues long. CDR1 is SGDLS, CDR2 YYNGEE, per germline. The CDR3 sequence: CASSLSGRVTGELFF. DNA of the CDR3: TGTGCCAGCAGCTTGAGCGGGAGGGTGACCGGGGAGCTGTTTTTT.

This chain connects TRBV3-1 (or the pseudogene TRBV3-2) to TRBJ2-7; D is uncertain. Trimming cost V 1 base and J 2 bases, with 12 bases left between them. CDR1 is LGHDT, CDR2 YNNKEL, per germline (reference sequence). The CDR3 is 15 amino acids. Here the CDR3 DNA reads TGTGCCAGCAGCCAAGTGCGTCTGGGCCCCTACGAGCAGTACTTC. Its translation: CASSQVRLGPYEQYF.

The J gene is TRBJ1-3, the V gene TRBV7-9, with D possibly TRBD1 on 6 matching bases. Between the trimmed V and J ends, which lost 3 bases and 3 bases, there was a span of 9 bases. CDR1 and CDR2 from the germline V gene are SEHNR and FQNEAQ (reference sequence). This CDR3 contains 14 residues. The DNA of the CDR3 is TGTGCCAGCAGCTTGACAGGTTATGGAAACACCATATATTTT. It yields the protein CASSLTGYGNTIYF.

This sequence joins TRBV19 and TRBJ1-2, with no clear D. CDR1 is LNHDA, CDR2 SQIVND, per germline (reference sequence). CDR3 length equals 15 residues. Trimming stripped 3 bases from V and 0 bases from J, with 11 bases between. The CDR3 bases are TGTGCCAGTAGTATGGCGGTGGCAGCTAACTATGGCTACACCTTC. This sequence encodes CASSMAVAANYGYTF.

The V gene is TRBV18, the J gene TRBJ2-2, with 8 nucleotides matching TRBD1. V trimming: 3 bases; J trimming: 2 bases; junction bases outside the gene matches: 5. Germline values: CDR1 KGHSH, CDR2 LQKENI. This CDR3 contains 16 residues. The CDR3 sequence is CASSPETGDNTGELFF. CDR3 bases: TGTGCCAGCTCACCCGAGACAGGGGATAACACCGGGGAGCTGTTTTTT.

This chain uses TRBV5-1 with TRBJ2-7; TRBD2 aligns across 7 bases. V was pared by 2 bases and J by 4 bases, with 12 bases of the junction left unmatched. This CDR3 is 16 amino acids long. Germline V CDR1 and CDR2: SGHRS, YFSETQ. The CDR3 DNA reads TGCGCCAGCAGCTTCGAGACAGTCCGACTAGCTTACGAGCAGTACTTC. As protein: CASSFETVRLAYEQYF.

The gene calls are TRBV5-5 and TRBJ2-3; D is possibly TRBD2 (6 bases). Trimming removed 0 bases from V and 2 bases from J, with 19 bases in between. This CDR3 comprises 18 residues. The germline gives CDR1 SGHKS, CDR2 YYEKEE (reference sequence). The CDR3 bases are TGTGCCAGCAGCTTGGTGGCCCCTAGCGCCGCGGACACAGATACGCAGTATTTT. Translating gives CASSLVAPSAADTDTQYF.

There are a few counts of this clone. The chain combines TRBV28 with TRBJ2-7; 7 nucleotides agree with TRBD1. CDR1 and CDR2 (germline): MDHEN, SYDVKM. The V segment lost 5 bases and the J segment 2 bases; nucleotides outside the gene matches: 6. This CDR3 has 14 amino acids. The CDR3: CASSPDRAAYEQYF. CDR3 DNA sequence: TGTGCCAGCAGTCCCGACAGGGCCGCCTACGAGCAGTACTTC.

This sequence joins TRBV5-8 and TRBJ2-7, with a weak D call TRBD2 (5 bases). The germline V gene has CDR1 SGHTS and CDR2 YDEGEE. The V gene lost 1 base and the J gene lost 2 bases, with 7 bases spanning the gap. CDR3 length: 13 residues. Here the CDR3 DNA reads TGTGCCAGCAGCTTGACTAGGGCCTACGAGCAGTACTTC. This translates into CASSLTRAYEQYF.

The sample holds one count of this clone. DNA of the CDR3: TGTGCCAGCCACGCCGGAGGGGACAGGGTGTATGGCTACACCTTC. This translates into CASHAGGDRVYGYTF. V and J are TRBV18 and TRBJ1-2; 9 nucleotides line up with TRBD1. The CDR3 contains 15 residues. Germline V gene lookup returns CDR1 KGHSH and CDR2 LQKENI. V shed 8 bases and J 5 bases; nucleotides not matched to a gene: 12.

This clone was recorded only once. The V gene is TRBV6-1, the J gene TRBJ1-1; D uncertain. V dropped 1 base and J dropped 1 base, with 10 bases sitting between them. The CDR3 loop spans 15 amino acids. Germline V lookup: CDR1 MNHNS, CDR2 SASEGT. The DNA of the CDR3 is TGTGCCAGCAGTGAAGTTGGGGAGCCGAACACTGAAGCTTTCTTT. Translated, it gives CASSEVGEPNTEAFF.

V is TRBV19 and J is TRBJ2-7, with 9 bases that match TRBD2. There are 14 residues in the CDR3. From germline, CDR1 is LNHDA and CDR2 SQIVND (reference sequence). V gave up 3 bases and J gave up 5 bases; unmatched junction bases: 5. The CDR3 spells CASSMLAGPDEQYF. Written as DNA, the CDR3 is TGTGCCAGTAGTATGCTAGCGGGACCGGACGAGCAGTACTTC.

The V call is TRBV6-1, the J call TRBJ1-2; D remains ambiguous. V gave up 3 bases and J gave up 0 bases, with 17 bases separating them. This CDR3 spans 17 amino acids. Germline lookup yields CDR1 MNHNS and CDR2 SASEGT. The CDR3 here is CASSEGRSVQSNYGYTF. The DNA of the CDR3 is TGTGCCAGCAGTGAGGGCCGCTCGGTTCAATCTAACTATGGCTACACCTTC.

The V gene is TRBV28, the J gene TRBJ1-6; 11 nucleotides agree with TRBD1. This CDR3 region has 16 residues. V lost 5 bases and J lost 9; bases outside the gene matches: 9. Germline CDR1 MDHEN, CDR2 SYDVKM. The CDR3 DNA reads TGTGCCAGCAGTCAACTGGACAGGGGGCGCCGTTCACCCCTCCACTTT. Translated: CASSQLDRGRRSPLHF.

V and J are TRBV19 and TRBJ2-1, with TRBD2 matching over 12 bases. Germline trimming cut 11 bases from V and 7 bases from J; bases unmatched to any gene: 9. CDR1 and CDR2 from the germline V gene are LNHDA and SQIVND (reference sequence). This CDR3 has 14 residues. The CDR3, as DNA: TGTGCCTGTTCTAGCGGGAGGGCATTGAATGAGCAGTTCTTC. Protein sequence: CACSSGRALNEQFF.

The chain joins TRBV30 to TRBJ1-4; the D is unclear. The CDR3 loop spans 16 amino acids. Trimming pared 3 bases from V and 7 bases from J, leaving 21 bases between. Germline V gene data show CDR1 as GTSNPN and CDR2 as SVGIG (reference sequence). DNA of the CDR3: TGTGCCTGGAGCGTAAAGGCGGGGTCAGGAGGTGAAAAACTGTTTTTT. Amino acid sequence: CAWSVKAGSGGEKLFF.

The chain carries TRBV9 and TRBJ2-3, with unresolved D. Germline V gene data show CDR1 as SGDLS and CDR2 as YYNGEE. V lost 0 bases and J lost 6, with 14 bases in between. CDR3 size: 15 residues. The DNA for the CDR3 is TGTGCCAGCAGCGTAGATCTACCCTTGTGGGATACGCAGTATTTT. This translates into CASSVDLPLWDTQYF.

This clone was counted a few times. One junction end does not reproduce the germline sequence, and a read error may be involved. V gene TRBV11-2 combines with J gene TRBJ1-1, with 11 bases fitting TRBD1. CDR3 length: 14 amino acids. Germline V gene data show CDR1 as SGHAT and CDR2 as FQNNGV. The DNA of the CDR3 is TGTGCCAGCAGCTTAATTGGACAGGGGGCGGACTCTAACTTT. As protein: CASSLIGQGADSNF.

V gene TRBV18 combines with J gene TRBJ2-3, with 8 bases fitting TRBD2. CDR1 is KGHSH and CDR2 is LQKENI in the germline V gene. This CDR3 is built from 16 residues. The V and J ends lost 3 bases and 4 bases, in that order; junction bases with no gene match: 9. DNA for the CDR3: TGTGCCAGCTCACCCGTTACTAGCGGCAATGCAGATACGCAGTATTTT. Amino acids: CASSPVTSGNADTQYF. The whole variable domain, remainder taken from reference TRBV18 and TRBJ2-3, is NAGVMQNPRHLVRRRGQEARLRCSPMKGHSHVYWYRQLPEEGLKFMVYLQKENIIDESGMPKERFSAEFPKEGPSILRIQQVVRGDSAAYFCASSPVTSGNADTQYFGPGTRLTVL.

Concerning this clone itself: Other DNA sequences in the same sample also yield this CDR3. The chain is built from TRBV11-2 and TRBJ1-6; D not certain. Deletions cut 4 bases from V and 10 bases from J, with 20 bases between. CDR3 length: 16 residues. Germline CDR1 SGHAT, CDR2 FQNNGV. This CDR3 is CASSSGTVTSGSPLHF. The CDR3 DNA reads TGTGCCAGCAGCTCGGGTACGGTCACATCTGGCTCACCCCTCCACTTT.

The genes are TRBV4-1 and TRBJ1-2; D unclear. V was pared by 0 bases and J by 2 bases, with 16 bases between. The CDR3 is 17 residues long. In germline, CDR1 is MGHRA, CDR2 YSYEKL. The CDR3 loop is CASSQEPPVGGNYGYTF. The CDR3 DNA follows: TGCGCCAGCAGCCAAGAACCCCCTGTGGGAGGGAACTATGGCTACACCTTC.

The chain has TRBV29-1 and TRBJ2-7; D uncertain. With 5 bases removed from V and 3 bases from J, the gap between germline ends came to 11 bases. Germline V gene lookup returns CDR1 SQVTM and CDR2 ANQGSEA. The CDR3 covers 12 residues. This CDR3 reads CSVRIPSYEQYF. As DNA, the CDR3 is TGCAGCGTTAGAATACCCAGCTACGAGCAGTACTTC.

This chain uses TRBV4-1 with TRBJ2-5, with 8 positions matching TRBD2. This CDR3 is built from 17 residues. Germline values: CDR1 MGHRA, CDR2 YSYEKL. V lost 2 bases and J lost 7; bases outside the gene matches: 15. This CDR3 reads CASSQYTSGSGGSTQYF. In DNA, the CDR3 is TGCGCCAGCAGCCAATACACAAGCGGGAGTGGGGGCTCGACCCAGTACTTC.

This clone appeared a few times. The rearrangement links TRBV9 to TRBJ2-1; tentative D call: TRBD2 (5 bases). CDR1 is SGDLS and CDR2 is YYNGEE in the germline V gene. The V and J ends lost 4 bases and 1 base respectively, with 18 bases between them. This CDR3 is built from 17 residues. The CDR3 nucleotides are TGTGCCAGCAGCCCCGCATCGGCGGGCCCTTCCTACAATGAGCAGTTCTTC. As protein: CASSPASAGPSYNEQFF.